These T cell receptor beta chains were read from a single sample in a study of blood T cells in healthy people across ages. Each CDR3 protein gets one entry after TCRdb re-called the 5' RACE reads with MiXCR. The profile shows some 880,000 distinct CDR3 sequences, around 34% of them singletons. Sequencing was done on a sample of blood. The receptor source for this set is a man between 18 and 35 years old in good health. The CDR3 runs from the conserved cysteine through the conserved F or W. D genes are given only for firm matches. Clone size, where shown, is once, few, many, or a class for clones that have expanded.

clone size,V gene,CDR3 length,J gene,D gene,CDR3 DNA,CDR3 protein
few,TRBV3-1,13,TRBJ1-1,-,TGTGCCAGCAGCCAAGATTATGTGTCTGCTGCTTTCTTT,CASSQDYVSAAFF
few,TRBV5-1,15,TRBJ2-7,TRBD2,TGCGCCAGCAGCTTGGCCGGGACTAGTTTCTACGAGCAGTACTTC,CASSLAGTSFYEQYF
-,TRBV5-1,15,TRBJ2-7,TRBD2,TGCGCCAGCAGCCCCCTAGCGGGGGGGCACAATGAGCAGTACTTC,CASSPLAGGHNEQYF
-,TRBV6-6,14,TRBJ2-7,-,TGTGCCAGCAGCCAGACCTTGGGACTCAATGAGCAGTACTTC,CASSQTLGLNEQYF
few,TRBV5-6,14,TRBJ2-5,TRBD1,TGTGCCAGCAGGCGAAGACAGGGCGAAGAGACCCAGTACTTC,CASRRRQGEETQYF
many,TRBV5-1,12,TRBJ2-7,-,TGCGCCAGCGGACGGAACTCCTACGAGCAGTACTTC,CASGRNSYEQYF
-,TRBV10-3,15,TRBJ2-3,-,TGTGCCATCAGTGGGGGCGGGCGATCCACAGATACGCAGTATTTT,CAISGGGRSTDTQYF
-,TRBV20-1,16,TRBJ2-1,TRBD1,TGCAGTGCTAGAGATGCCGGGACAGGGGTGATGAATGAGCAGTTCTTC,CSARDAGTGVMNEQFF
few,TRBV6-2/TRBV6-3,15,TRBJ1-5,-,TGTGCCAGCACAGAATCCCTCTGGAGGAATCAGCCCCAGCATTTT,CASTESLWRNQPQHF
-,TRBV6-5,15,TRBJ1-1,-,TGTGCCAGCAGTTCGCCGGGACGGAAGAACACTGAAGCTTTCTTT,CASSSPGRKNTEAFF
-,TRBV27,15,TRBJ2-7,TRBD1,TGTGCCAGCAGTAAGGACAGGTCGGTACGGAACGAGCAGTACTTC,CASSKDRSVRNEQYF
-,TRBV3-1,15,TRBJ2-7,-,TGTGCCAGCAGCCAAGACTACGCCAGTCTATACGAGCAGTACTTC,CASSQDYASLYEQYF
-,TRBV28,14,TRBJ1-6,-,TGTGCCAGCAGTCCCGCTGGGAGTAATTCACCCCTCCACTTT,CASSPAGSNSPLHF
once,TRBV6-5,16,TRBJ1-1,TRBD1,TGTGCCAGCAGTTGGGACAGGGGGCGTTTAGACACTGAAGCTTTCTTT,CASSWDRGRLDTEAFF
-,TRBV7-2,14,TRBJ2-3,TRBD2,TGTGCCAGCAGCCCTCGGACTAGCGGGGAGCATCAGTATTTT,CASSPRTSGEHQYF
-,TRBV4-2,17,TRBJ2-5,-,TGTGCCAGCAGCCAAGATCGAGACGGGGCCGGGGGAGAGACCCAGTACTTC,CASSQDRDGAGGETQYF
-,TRBV7-3,17,TRBJ2-3,TRBD2,TGTGCCAGCAGCGCCAGGGTAGCGGGAGGGCCCACAGATACGCAGTATTTT,CASSARVAGGPTDTQYF